Here is one T cell receptor (beta chain) with its context. This clonotype has just a few counts. What this receptor recognizes is not known. It has no much larger one-base neighbor in the sample; base qualities were not kept. The sample's treatment or condition, from its label and the paper: allogeneic hematopoietic cell transplantation with graft depleted of TCRalphabeta T cells and CD19 B cells. The children who served as transplant recipients had been given grafts of TCRalphabeta/CD19-depleted allogeneic hematopoietic cells. Based on the germline V gene, the CDR1 and CDR2 sequences are MGHRA and YSYEKL. The CDR3 starts with the cysteine, ends with the phenylalanine, and has 16 residues. Only the CDR3 portion is preserved as DNA: 48 bases, with reading frame beginning at the first base. At the junction V is shortened by 1 base and J by 4 bases, with 14 bases in between. The entry originates in a study of T-cell reconstitution after alpha-beta-depleted transplantation in children (TCRdb year 2016). In terms of the full investigation: The study quantitatively tracked T-cell immune reconstitution after TCRalphabeta/CD19-depleted allogeneic hematopoietic cell transplantation in children using TCR repertoire profiling. Paper-wide results and their limitations: The apparently early recovery of alphabetaT-cell counts about two months after transplant reportedly depended on only several hundred rapidly expanded clones that came from non-depleted graft cells. In some patients, the high TCRbeta diversity seen at day 60 was put down to recipient T cells and intrathymic progenitors that had survived conditioning. Hyperexpanded clone frequencies declined over subsequent months; after one year, T-cell counts and TCRbeta diversity were mostly attributed to newly produced T cells.

The library came from PCR. Sequencing took place on an Illumina HiSeq 2500. TCR library preparation used molecular barcoding, with unique molecular identifiers applied to normalize quantification of the TCRbeta repertoire. TCRdb reanalyzed the raw reads on its own, using fastp at Q25 for trimming and MiXCR for clone calling, and kept in-frame beta chains. Each CDR3 protein appears once, grouped with its most common genes and DNA. Across this sample there are about 250,000 distinct CDR3 sequences, with roughly a quarter seen only once. The ten largest clones take up under 5.5% of the sample. This clonotype was sampled from a female patient younger than 10 who had a stem cell transplant for congenital amegakaryocytic thrombocytopenia, so the T cells may come from the graft donor. The rearrangement joined TRBV4-1 to TRBJ2-1, and possibly TRBD1, on 5 matching bases. The starting material was PBMCs, mostly from graft donor cells, obtained 360 days after TCRalphabeta/CD19-depleted stem cell transplant. The DNA is as follows: TGCGCCAGCAGCCAAGTCCCAGGGAAGGTATACAATGAGCAGTTCTTC. This translates into CASSQVPGKVYNEQFF.